This TCR beta chain was found in a study of T cell repertoires in cytomegalovirus infection. TCRdb used MiXCR to reprocess the reads, holding one entry per CDR3 protein. The sample has about 770,000 distinct CDR3 sequences, 25% to 30% seen once. This clonotype has at least ten counts. Its antigen is unidentified. This TCR came from a human donor in good health (CMV status not recorded). Some clones in this sample may be carry-over from other donors' samples. The sequences come from cultured CD8+ T cells from PBMCs, collected from culture after CMV antigen stimulation.

Here the CDR3 DNA reads TGTGCCAGCAGCTCGCAGGGGGACTATGGCTACACCTTC. Its translation: CASSSQGDYGYTF. The chain combines TRBV7-8 with TRBJ1-2, with 7 bases identical to TRBD1. CDR3 length: 13 residues. The germline gives CDR1 SGHVS, CDR2 FQNEAQ. V lost 4 bases, J lost 3 bases, and 2 bases stayed unmatched.